The entry that follows covers one T cell receptor (beta chain) sequence. The antigen is unknown. PCR was performed a second time for about 7 to 11 cycles using a sample-barcoded 5' primer and a J-beta primer mix. Tagging of each cDNA molecule was performed by a template-switch adaptor with 12 random nucleotides. TCRdb re-called the 5' RACE reads with MiXCR, one entry per CDR3 protein. The sample comprises fewer than 800,000 distinct CDR3 sequences, about a third of which are singletons, and 15% rests with the top ten. The CDR3 totals 15 residues. V lost 2 bases, J lost 3 bases, and 2 bases stayed unmatched. The data belong to a study of blood T cells in healthy people across ages. Researchers collected about 9.6 milliliters of peripheral blood from every single donor. Overall study results and limits: Estimates based on one million T cells were treated as lower bounds.

The clonotype comes from an elderly woman in good health. V and J are TRBV12-3 or TRBV12-4 and TRBJ2-2; 8 nucleotides match TRBD2. Sequencing used blood. This chain's CDR3 is CASSLQRGYTGELFF. CDR3 nucleotide sequence: TGTGCCAGCAGTTTACAGCGGGGGTACACCGGGGAGCTGTTTTTT.